This T cell receptor (beta chain) was sequenced during a study of cytomegalovirus exposure and HLA in healthy donors (dated by TCRdb to 2016 to 2017). Regarding the study in general: An earlier analysis of about 560 of the donors reported approximately 300 Gb of sequence data and around 110 million unique TCR beta sequences obtained from 150 million to 200 million T cells. About 320 gigabases of sequencing data and 78 million or so unique TCR sequences were included in an early release covering several hundred HLA-typed donors. Of the 398 genotyped donors, around 81% fell in the genetic ancestry cluster associated with self-reported Caucasian donors. The aim of the study was to test whether cataloging public T cell receptors could identify signatures of past pathogen exposure. The study used immunosequencing to profile the T cell repertoires of approximately 690 subjects and linked those repertoires to cytomegalovirus serostatus. Along with the approximately 650-subject first cohort, a separate validation cohort of over 90 different subjects was used. To predict cytomegalovirus infection status, the study brought together high-throughput TCR immunosequencing, statistical association of individual TCRs with disease status, and machine learning. A later analysis re-examined previously published TCR beta repertoires from around 670 donors and added high-resolution HLA genotyping to investigate patterns of TCR occurrence. Rather than using new phenotypic data, the later analysis identified candidate immune exposures from TCR beta sequences and from how often those sequences occurred across donors. An earlier analysis of 587 of the donors used high-throughput TCR beta sequencing to judge whether each TCR beta V gene segment behaved as functional or pseudogenic. Donor age, sex, ethnicity and CMV serostatus were collected together with the repertoire data. A later genetic analysis took genome-wide SNP genotypes for about 65% of the roughly 670 donors and used that subset as a discovery cohort. Every repertoire in the discovery cohort had been generated on one and the same sequencing platform. HLA typing covered class I and class II loci at four-digit resolution. Typing coverage varied by locus: roughly 620-640 donors for A, B, C, DRB1 and DQB1; about 520 for DQA1; more than 600 for DPA1; 450 to 480 for DPB1. Roughly 5 DR-DQ haplotypes were handled as single units for association and clustering because linkage in the cohort was strong. Among 300 to 500 genotyped donors of the cohort, an average of roughly 230,000 unique TCR beta nucleotide sequences was sequenced per donor, of which roughly 17% were non-productive.

The cohort was made up of several hundred healthy bone marrow donors. All cohort members were sampled while nominally healthy, although unrecorded immune exposures were likely present. The donor tested CMV seropositive and was one of the 289 seropositive cohort members. A peripheral blood sample was provided by each donor, and peripheral blood mononuclear cells were used for TCR beta sequencing. The Qiagen DNeasy Blood Extraction Kit was used to extract genomic DNA from the blood cell samples. This clone turned up a few times. Its cognate antigen has yet to be identified. No base quality information exists; no much larger clone differs at one position. Libraries were prepared through the immunoSEQ multiplex PCR assay. The multiplex PCR relied on a mix of 60 forward primers for TCR Vbeta segments and 13 reverse primers for TCR Jbeta segments. The CDR3 region of rearranged TCR beta genes was amplified from genomic DNA by a multiplex PCR assay. The Illumina HiSeq System was used to sequence the amplified TCR beta libraries as 87-base-pair reads. The paper's processing steps were these. In a later analysis, 70 million to 95 million unique TCR beta chains were counted across the roughly 670 repertoires, and roughly 11 million of these chains were shared by at least two donors. Raw reads were error-corrected and collapsed into unique sequences by a nearest-neighbor algorithm in which closely related sequences were merged to remove PCR and sequencing errors. Alignment of CDR3 sequences to IMGT reference sequences was used to assign V, D and J gene segments. Each retained sequence needed at least a six-nucleotide match to both a V gene segment and a J gene segment. A rearrangement counted as productive if the CDR3 had no stop codons and remained in frame with V and J, and every other rearrangement counted as non-productive. CDR3 was defined according to IMGT convention as the region running from the second conserved V-encoded cysteine to the conserved J-encoded phenylalanine. Sequences without an unambiguous match to a single V gene segment were excluded from the earlier analysis of about 630 of the donors. In an earlier analysis of approximately 610 of the donors, V segments were called functional above 56.7% productive rearrangements and were called segregating when the between-donor standard deviation exceeded 5%. A statistical classification framework was developed to diagnose cytomegalovirus status using the catalog of TCR beta chain sequences. In a later analysis, TCR nucleotide sequences were compared against IMGT/GENE-DB human TR gene sequences so that V and J genes could be assigned. The TCRdist pipeline was used in a later analysis to assign CDR3 sequences and most-parsimonious VDJ recombination scenarios. In a later analysis, each TCR beta chain was defined by its CDR3 amino acid sequence together with its V-gene family, and reads lacking a unique V-gene family were excluded. In a later analysis, a few hundred highly shared, low-generation-probability nucleotide sequences were removed to address suspected cross-contamination and a sequencing artifact. In a later analysis, a clonal expansion index was calculated for each public chain from normalized within-repertoire ranks of inferred template counts. A later analysis computed generation probabilities with a VDJ recombination model fitted to out-of-frame rearrangements, and checked the results against IGoR. In a later analysis, hypergeometric tests were used to score TCR-TCR, TCR-HLA and TCR-CMV co-occurrence, with a repertoire-size bias correction applied to TCR pairs. A later analysis estimated false discovery rates by permuting HLA or CMV assignments 20 times. In a later analysis, co-occurring TCRs were grouped with DBSCAN, and TCRdist sequence similarity was added when clustering was performed within HLA-allele-positive subsets. For co-occurrence clustering, repertoires with fewer than 30,000 or more than 120,000 public chains were excluded, along with a handful of repertoires with anomalous nucleotide sharing. This immuneACCESS table, as held by TCRdb, lists in-frame sequences with V and J called but not all clones. Of the missing ones, under half trace to an unresolved V gene in checked studies; the others have no known cause. V, J and clone size derive from that table, while D and trimming were established from the DNA sequence. This sample comprises about 160,000 clones, 80% to 90% of them detected only once. The ten top clones hold about 7% of the sample.

Overall study outcomes, separate from this receptor: A later analysis found that most CMV-associated TCR beta chains appeared HLA-restricted, with HLA associations seemingly driven largely by CMV exposure. In a later analysis, the rate of TCR association differed among HLA loci, with DRB1 alleles having the most associated TCRs and HLA-C alleles having the fewest. V-gene and J-gene trimming of TCR beta chains was associated with a missense DCLRE1C variant in a later genetic analysis, and the association was replicated in an independent cohort. Linkage disequilibrium might explain the correlated functional status among segregating V segments, but an unknown experimental factor could not be excluded. A further reported finding was that TCR beta sequences accurately predicted the HLA-A and HLA-B alleles for most subjects in the first cohort. Roughly uniform sequencing depth across donors was assumed in presence/absence analyses, although this assumption may not hold. Compared with the approximately 600-donor mean, donors in an Asian-associated ancestry cluster had fewer N-insertions in productive TCRs, according to a later genetic analysis. In vitro tests confirmed that a few of the cytomegalovirus-associated TCR beta chains recognize cytomegalovirus antigens. The authors suggested that the approach could potentially be extended to other disease states and immunological phenotypes. Some IMGT-functional V segments, including TRBV6-2 and TRBV6-3, could not be told apart with the 87-base-pair reads, so those segments were excluded. A total of around 150 TCR beta chains were listed by the study as associated with cytomegalovirus. In an earlier analysis of roughly 500 of the donors, most TCR beta V segments appeared in productive rearrangements about 87% or about 30% of the time, broadly matching IMGT annotations. The sequencing pipeline was judged likely to have produced a cluster of highly shared sequence variants as a technical artifact. Strong co-occurrence of HLA alleles, especially DR and DQ, made assigning TCR associations to individual alleles difficult. HLA typing was unavailable for some donors at each locus, so association tests used only the typed subset. Most TCR sequences were seen in very few donors, while some public TCRs were found in many individuals. A later analysis reported that several top co-occurrence clusters appeared linked to parvovirus B19, influenza, CMV and Epstein-Barr virus. A later analysis found that HLA-associated TCR beta chains were more clonally expanded and had lower generation probabilities than equally common non-associated chains. In this cohort, only TCR beta chains were sequenced, and detectable features were limited by the absence of alpha or paired-chain data. At a false discovery rate of 0.05, a later analysis linked 16,000 or so TCR beta sequences to specific HLA alleles. CMV serostatus was the only immune exposure information available for the cohort. Because counts were too low, roughly 17 rarely observed V segments, including chromosome 9 orphons, were left out of the earlier analysis of a few hundred of the donors. The classifier was reported to diagnose cytomegalovirus status with high specificity and sensitivity in both the original and validation cohorts.

The CDR3 holds 13 amino acids from the cysteine to the phenylalanine. The read is trimmed to its CDR3 DNA, 39 bases read in frame from base 1. Taken from the germline V gene, the CDR1 and CDR2 loops are SGDLS and YYNGEE. V trim: 4 bases; J trim: 3 bases; unmatched bases: 2. The TCR originated in a woman in her twenties or thirties in good health and CMV-seropositive. The sequencing input was PBMCs. The V gene is TRBV9 and the J gene is TRBJ1-1, and TRBD1 aligns with 8 junction nucleotides. CDR3 reads: CASSYRGDTEAFF. The sequenced DNA: TGTGCCAGCAGCTACAGGGGGGACACTGAAGCTTTCTTT.